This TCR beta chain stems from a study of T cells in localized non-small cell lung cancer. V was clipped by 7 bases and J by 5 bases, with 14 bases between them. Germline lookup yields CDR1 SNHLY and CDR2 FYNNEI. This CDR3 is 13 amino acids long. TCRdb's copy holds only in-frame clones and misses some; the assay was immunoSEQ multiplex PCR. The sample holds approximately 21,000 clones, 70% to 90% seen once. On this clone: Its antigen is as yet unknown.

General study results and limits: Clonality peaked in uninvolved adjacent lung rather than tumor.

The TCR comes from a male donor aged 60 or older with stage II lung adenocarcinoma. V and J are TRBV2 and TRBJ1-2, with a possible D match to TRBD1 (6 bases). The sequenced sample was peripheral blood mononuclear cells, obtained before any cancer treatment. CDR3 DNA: TGTGCCAGCATGGGGGGGCTTGTTTATGGCTACACCTTC. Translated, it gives CASMGGLVYGYTF.